These 7 T cell receptor beta chains share one sample of origin, sequenced in a study of shared clonotypes between healthy human individuals. Here immunoSEQ multiplex PCR was the method, and the copy in TCRdb shows in-frame clones only, minus some. The sample has about 2.3 million clones; around 92% are singletons. The sample comprised naive CD4+ T cells from PBMCs. Specified subset: CD45RA+ positively selected. Receptor source: a man in his late teens or twenties in good health. Some clones in this sample may be carry-over from other donors' samples.

This rearrangement joins TRBV4-2 to TRBJ2-1; D might be TRBD1 (5 bases). CDR1 and CDR2 (germline): LGHNA, YNFKEQ. The CDR3 spans 13 residues. The germline V and J ends were trimmed by 4 bases and 8 bases, with 12 bases remaining between them. As DNA, the CDR3 is TGTGCCAGCAGCCGTCAGGGTTCCTATGAGCAGTTCTTC. This encodes CASSRQGSYEQFF.

This chain connects TRBV20-1 to TRBJ2-7, with D hard to call. This CDR3 contains 11 residues. Germline lookup yields CDR1 DFQATT and CDR2 SNEGSKA (reference sequence). Trimming left V 5 bases short and J 6 bases short, with 11 bases between. The CDR3 DNA follows: TGCAGTGCTCAAACATGGGCCGAGCAGTACTTC. Protein sequence: CSAQTWAEQYF.

With respect to this clone: The same CDR3 arises from other DNA sequences in this sample as well. The rearrangement uses TRBV6-5 and TRBJ2-3; 7 bases line up with TRBD2. The CDR3 loop spans 14 amino acids. V dropped 5 bases and J dropped 3; count of bases not matched to a gene: 5. Germline lookup yields CDR1 MNHEY and CDR2 SVGAGI. CDR3 in DNA: TGTGCCAGCAGTCGGTCCGGGGGGACAGATACGCAGTATTTT. Protein product: CASSRSGGTDTQYF.

This chain connects TRBV11-2 to TRBJ2-5; D gene unclear. Germline assignment: CDR1 SGHAT and CDR2 FQNNGV. The CDR3 runs to 14 residues. V lost 4 bases and J 5 bases, leaving 14 bases between the germline ends. The CDR3 DNA sequence: TGTGCCAGCAGCTCCGGACCGGCTGGGGAGACCCAGTACTTC. Encoded protein: CASSSGPAGETQYF.

V and J are TRBV6-5 and TRBJ1-2; 8 bases fit TRBD1. V was pared by 4 bases and J by 4 bases, with 8 bases of the junction left unmatched. CDR1 is MNHEY, CDR2 SVGAGI, per germline. The CDR3 is 15 residues long. CDR3 sequence: CASSSPDRGGYGYTF. Here the CDR3 DNA reads TGTGCCAGCAGTTCCCCCGACAGGGGTGGCTATGGCTACACCTTC.

This chain connects TRBV7-9 to TRBJ2-7; TRBD1 agrees at 9 bases. Germline V gene data show CDR1 as SEHNR and CDR2 as FQNEAQ (reference sequence). The CDR3 spans 14 residues. V lost 4 bases and J lost 6; bases outside the gene matches: 7. The CDR3 protein is CASSSWTGAGEQYF. CDR3 bases: TGTGCCAGCAGCTCATGGACAGGGGCTGGCGAGCAGTACTTC.

With respect to this clone: In the same sample, other DNA sequences code for this CDR3. The chain combines TRBV6-5 with TRBJ2-7, with 7 bases that match TRBD1. CDR3 length: 13 amino acids. Germline V gene lookup returns CDR1 MNHEY and CDR2 SVGAGI. After removal of 6 bases from V and 0 bases from J, the junction contained 2 bases not matched to a gene. CDR3 DNA sequence: TGTGCCAGCAGGGACAGGAGCTCCTACGAGCAGTACTTC. Translated: CASRDRSSYEQYF.